A single sample gave rise to the 22 T cell receptor beta chains below, sequenced in a study of long-term antiretroviral therapy in people with HIV (dated by TCRdb to between 2021 and 2022). The immunoSEQ hsTCRB v3.0 assay was used at survey level resolution for TRB variable region sequencing. TCRdb's version of the immuneACCESS table is confined to in-frame rearrangements and falls short of the full clone set. An unresolved V gene accounts for under half of the shortfall where checked; the remainder is of unknown origin. For this sample there are 16,000 or so clones; about three quarters appear just once. The top ten clonotypes cover 15% of the sample. The sample in question was unsorted PBMCs, obtained around 2.2 years before starting antiretroviral therapy. The receptors stem from a man between 25 and 39 years old with HIV.

The chain uses TRBV2 and TRBJ2-7, with D perhaps matching TRBD1 or TRBD2 (5 bases each). Germline V CDR1 and CDR2: SNHLY, FYNNEI. V dropped 7 bases and J dropped 1 base, with 11 bases sitting between them. The CDR3 runs to 13 residues. The CDR3, as DNA: TGTGCCAGCACGGGGCCGGTTTCCTACGAGCAGTACTTC. It codes for CASTGPVSYEQYF.

The sample holds a few counts of this clone. The chain recombines TRBV6-5 with TRBJ1-2; 12 bases line up with TRBD1. V was clipped by 2 bases and J by 7 bases; unmatched bases: 5. The CDR3 has 15 amino acids. Germline CDR1 and CDR2: MNHEY and SVGAGI. CDR3 region: CASSYRDRGHIGYTF. CDR3 nucleotide sequence: TGTGCCAGCAGTTACCGGGACAGGGGGCACATTGGCTACACCTTC.

The CDR3 spells CASSPPAQAWGYTF. CDR3 DNA: TGCGCCAGCAGCCCACCGGCCCAGGCGTGGGGCTACACCTTC. V is TRBV5-1 and J is TRBJ1-2; D unclear. In germline, CDR1 is SGHRS, CDR2 YFSETQ. Trimming cost V 4 bases and J 8 bases, with 18 bases left between them. The CDR3 spans 14 residues.

The V gene is TRBV4-1, the J gene TRBJ2-7; D is uncertain. This CDR3 is 16 amino acids long. Germline CDR1 and CDR2: MGHRA and YSYEKL. V dropped 4 bases and J dropped 5 bases, with 21 bases sitting between them. The CDR3, as DNA: TGCGCCAGCAGCCCCGAAATGTATGCCGAGGCCCACGAGCAGTACTTC. Translated, it gives CASSPEMYAEAHEQYF.

The J gene is TRBJ2-5, the V gene TRBV29-1; D may be TRBD2 (5 bases). The germline V gene has CDR1 SQVTM and CDR2 ANQGSEA. Trimming left V 0 bases short and J 5 bases short, with 16 bases between. This CDR3 has 15 residues. The CDR3 here is CSVEDGRGREETQYF. In DNA, the CDR3 is TGCAGCGTTGAAGATGGACGGGGTAGGGAGGAGACCCAGTACTTC.

The gene calls are TRBV6-5 and TRBJ2-5, with unresolved D. CDR3 length: 15 residues. V lost 0 bases, J lost 2 bases, and 10 bases lay in between. CDR1 and CDR2 (germline): MNHEY, SVGAGI. This CDR3 is CASSYSDGFQETQYF. DNA for the CDR3: TGTGCCAGCAGTTACTCCGACGGATTTCAAGAGACCCAGTACTTC.

CDR3 sequence reads: CASSVWSSGPSYEQYF. The CDR3 DNA sequence: TGTGCCAGCAGTGTATGGTCTAGCGGGCCATCCTACGAGCAGTACTTC. The chain combines TRBV2 with TRBJ2-7, with TRBD2 matching over 8 bases. Germline V gene data show CDR1 as SNHLY and CDR2 as FYNNEI. This CDR3 has 16 amino acids. With 4 bases clipped from V and 1 base from J, the junction kept 9 bases outside the gene matches.

The rearrangement uses TRBV7-8 and TRBJ1-1, with 12 bases fitting TRBD1. Losses at the gene ends were 5 bases for V and 7 bases for J; bases not matched to a gene: 11. The germline CDR1 and CDR2 sequences are SGHVS and FQNEAQ. The CDR3 extends over 16 amino acids. This CDR3 is CASSKIAGTGGREAFF. CDR3 nucleotide sequence: TGTGCCAGCAGCAAGATCGCCGGGACAGGGGGCCGTGAAGCTTTCTTT.

The gene calls are TRBV10-2 and TRBJ2-1, with 9 positions matching TRBD2. CDR3 length: 13 residues. Germline V gene sequence: CDR1 WSHSY, CDR2 SAAADI. V lost 5 bases to trimming and J lost 9 bases; unmatched junction nucleotides: 5. For the CDR3, the DNA is TGCGCCAGCAGTTCTAGCGGGGCAGGTGAGCAGTTCTTC. It yields the protein CASSSSGAGEQFF.

Written as DNA, the CDR3 is TGTGCCAGCAGCGCGTCAGGGGGTTATGGAAACACCATATATTTT. Amino acids: CASSASGGYGNTIYF. The chain uses TRBV7-3 and TRBJ1-3, with TRBD1 matching 7 bases. CDR1 and CDR2 (germline): SGHTA, FQGTGA. V trimming: 5 bases; J trimming: 3 bases; junction bases outside the gene matches: 7. This CDR3 is 15 amino acids long.

This chain joins TRBV6-6 and TRBJ1-2; TRBD1 agrees at 7 bases. This CDR3 contains 15 residues. Germline-derived CDR1 and CDR2 are MNHNY and SVGAGI (reference sequence). With 6 bases clipped from V and 8 bases from J, the junction kept 15 bases outside the gene matches. The CDR3 bases are TGTGCCAGCAGCAGTAGGACAGGACGGACGAAAGGCTACACCTTC. Translating gives CASSSRTGRTKGYTF.

This chain links TRBV27 with TRBJ2-7; TRBD1 agrees at 8 bases. Germline CDR1 reads MNHEY; CDR2 reads SMNVEV (reference sequence). The CDR3 totals 15 residues. The V segment lost 3 bases and the J segment 2 bases; nucleotides outside the gene matches: 6. The CDR3 protein is CASSFRWTGPYEQYF. The CDR3 DNA is TGTGCCAGCAGTTTCAGGTGGACAGGGCCCTACGAGCAGTACTTC.

The rearrangement joins TRBV7-8 to TRBJ2-1, with D possibly being TRBD2 (6 bases). The V end lost 5 bases, the J end lost 3 bases, and 14 bases lay between the germline ends. Germline V gene lookup returns CDR1 SGHVS and CDR2 FQNEAQ. The CDR3 runs to 15 residues. The CDR3 reads CASSPRDLVYNEQFF. DNA of the CDR3: TGTGCCAGCAGCCCCCGGGACTTAGTCTACAATGAGCAGTTCTTC.

The chain couples TRBV9 to TRBJ2-1; D unresolved. Trimming cost V 3 bases and J 6 bases, with 13 bases left between them. This CDR3 spans 14 amino acids. The V gene's germline CDR1 is SGDLS and CDR2 YYNGEE. The CDR3 reads CASSGSEWGNEQFF. CDR3 DNA sequence: TGTGCCAGCAGCGGGTCCGAGTGGGGCAATGAGCAGTTCTTC.

The chain couples TRBV27 to TRBJ2-5; maybe TRBD2 (5 bases). V shed 7 bases and J shed 5 bases, with 14 bases lying between them. Per the germline V gene, CDR1 is MNHEY and CDR2 is SMNVEV (reference sequence). This CDR3 has 13 amino acids. This CDR3 is CASKKEVGETQYF. The CDR3 nucleotides are TGTGCCAGCAAGAAGGAGGTGGGGGAGACCCAGTACTTC.

This clone was picked up a small number of times. V is TRBV10-1 and J is TRBJ1-1, with 9 bases fitting TRBD1. This CDR3 is built from 14 residues. CDR1 and CDR2 (germline): WNHNN, SYGVQD (reference sequence). V gave up 5 bases and J gave up 5 bases; unmatched junction bases: 6. The CDR3 nucleotides are TGCGCCAGCAGTATGACAGGGGGAAGAACTGAAGCTTTCTTT. Protein: CASSMTGGRTEAFF.

The chain joins TRBV28 to TRBJ1-1; TRBD1 might be the D (6 bases). CDR1 and CDR2 from the germline V gene are MDHEN and SYDVKM. Deletions cut 1 base from V and 12 bases from J, with 12 bases between. The length of the CDR3 is 12 residues. CDR3 in amino acids: CASSLSTGYPFF. CDR3 bases: TGTGCCAGCAGTTTATCGACAGGATACCCTTTCTTT.

The J gene is TRBJ2-3, the V gene TRBV19, with D tentatively TRBD2 (6 bases). V was trimmed by 8 bases and J by 2 bases, leaving 11 bases between them. There are 13 residues in the CDR3. The germline V gene has CDR1 LNHDA and CDR2 SQIVND (reference sequence). CDR3 DNA: TGTGCCAGTGCGGGAAGCCTCACAGATACGCAGTATTTT. Encoded protein: CASAGSLTDTQYF.

J is TRBJ1-4 and V is TRBV7-9; perhaps TRBD1 as D (5 bases). This CDR3 spans 13 amino acids. Germline CDR1 reads SEHNR; CDR2 reads FQNEAQ (reference sequence). The V end was cut by 5 bases, the J end by 8 bases, with 12 bases between. The DNA for the CDR3 is TGTGCCAGCAGCAACCAGGGATCAGAAAAACTGTTTTTT. This sequence encodes CASSNQGSEKLFF.

The chain links TRBV7-3 to TRBJ2-3; D is possibly TRBD2 (6 bases). This CDR3 is 14 amino acids long. Trimming stripped 2 bases from V and 6 bases from J, with 12 bases between. From germline, CDR1 is SGHTA and CDR2 FQGTGA. In DNA, the CDR3 is TGTGCCAGCAGCTTAGGAGCGGGTTTGGATACGCAGTATTTT. It yields the protein CASSLGAGLDTQYF.

The chain combines TRBV5-1 with TRBJ1-2; D not resolved. V was clipped by 0 bases and J by 5 bases, with 8 bases between them. The germline V gene encodes CDR1 SGHRS and CDR2 YFSETQ. The CDR3 loop spans 13 amino acids. Written as DNA, the CDR3 is TGCGCCAGCAGCTTGGAGGTGGGGTATGGCTACACCTTC. Translation: CASSLEVGYGYTF. Using reference TRBV5-1 and TRBJ1-2 for the parts outside the CDR3, the full variable domain is KAGVTQTPRYLIKTRGQQVTLSCSPISGHRSVSWYQQTPGQGLQFLFEYFSETQRNKGNFPGRFSGRQFSNSRSEMNVSTLELGDSALYLCASSLEVGYGYTFGSGTRLTVV.

For this clone: An end of the junction does not agree with germline; a read error may underlie this. This chain uses TRBV7-7 with TRBJ2-3, with D possibly TRBD1 on 6 matching bases. This CDR3 has 15 residues. CDR1 is SSHAT and CDR2 is FNYEAQ in the germline V gene (reference sequence). CDR3 nucleotides: TGTGCTAGCACCTCGATAGGACAGAGCACAGATACGCAGTATTTT. Its protein is CASTSIGQSTDTQYF.